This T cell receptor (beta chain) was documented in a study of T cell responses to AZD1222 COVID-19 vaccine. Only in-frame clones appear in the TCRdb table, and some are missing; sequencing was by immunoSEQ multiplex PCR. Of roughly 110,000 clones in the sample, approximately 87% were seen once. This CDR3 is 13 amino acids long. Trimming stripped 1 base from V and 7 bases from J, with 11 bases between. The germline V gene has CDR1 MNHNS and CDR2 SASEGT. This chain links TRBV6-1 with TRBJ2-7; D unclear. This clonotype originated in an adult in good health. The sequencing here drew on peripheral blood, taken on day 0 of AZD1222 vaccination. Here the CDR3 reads CASSEVSNREQYF. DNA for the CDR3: TGTGCCAGCAGTGAAGTGAGCAACCGAGAGCAGTACTTC.